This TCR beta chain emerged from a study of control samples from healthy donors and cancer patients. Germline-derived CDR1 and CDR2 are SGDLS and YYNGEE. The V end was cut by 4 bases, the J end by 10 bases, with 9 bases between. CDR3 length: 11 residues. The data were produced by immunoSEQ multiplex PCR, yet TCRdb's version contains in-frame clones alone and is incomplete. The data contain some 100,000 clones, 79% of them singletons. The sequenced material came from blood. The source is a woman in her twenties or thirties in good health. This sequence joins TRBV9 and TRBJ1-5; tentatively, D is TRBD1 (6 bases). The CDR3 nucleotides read TGTGCCAGCAGCACACAGGGTCCCCAGCATTTT. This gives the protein CASSTQGPQHF. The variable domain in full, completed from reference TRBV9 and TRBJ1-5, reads DSGVTQTPKHLITATGQRVTLRCSPRSGDLSVYWYQQSLDQGLQFLIQYYNGEERAKGNILERFSAQQFPDLHSELNLSSLELGDSALYFCASSTQGPQHFGDGTRLSIL.